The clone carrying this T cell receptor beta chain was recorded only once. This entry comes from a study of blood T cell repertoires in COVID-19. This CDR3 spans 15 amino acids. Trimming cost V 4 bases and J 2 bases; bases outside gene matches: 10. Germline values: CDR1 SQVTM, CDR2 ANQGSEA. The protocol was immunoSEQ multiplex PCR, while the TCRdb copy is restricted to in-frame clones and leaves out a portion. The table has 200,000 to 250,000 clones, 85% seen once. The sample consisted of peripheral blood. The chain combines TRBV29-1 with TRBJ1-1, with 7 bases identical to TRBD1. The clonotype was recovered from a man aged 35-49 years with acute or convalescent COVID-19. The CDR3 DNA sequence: TGCAGCGTTGCGGGTGTAGGAGGGGGCAACACTGAAGCTTTCTTT. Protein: CSVAGVGGGNTEAFF.